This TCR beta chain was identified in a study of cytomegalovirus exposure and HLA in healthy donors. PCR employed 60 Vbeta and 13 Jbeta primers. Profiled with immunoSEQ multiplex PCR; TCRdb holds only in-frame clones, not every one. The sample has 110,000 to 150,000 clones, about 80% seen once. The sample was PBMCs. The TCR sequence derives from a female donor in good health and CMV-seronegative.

The CDR3 here is CASGSGGFLETQYF. The CDR3 region has the DNA TGTGCTAGTGGGTCAGGGGGCTTCCTAGAGACCCAGTACTTC. This chain links TRBV12-5 with TRBJ2-5, with 8 bases fitting TRBD1. Germline-derived CDR1 and CDR2 are LGHNT and FRNRAP. The CDR3 contains 14 residues. Trimming cost V 6 bases and J 4 bases; bases outside gene matches: 7.